The 30 T cell receptor beta chains in this list originate from one sample, sequenced in a study of blood T cell repertoires in COVID-19. Assay: immunoSEQ multiplex PCR; the TCRdb copy retains only in-frame clones and omits some. Of roughly 520,000 clones in the sample, 70% to 90% are singletons; the top ten hold approximately 1.8%. Sample: PBMCs or T cells enriched from blood (not recorded which). These receptor sequences come from a woman in her forties who had recovered from COVID-19.

V usage is TRBV2 and J usage is TRBJ1-3, with D hard to call. This CDR3 has 14 residues. The germline gives CDR1 SNHLY, CDR2 FYNNEI. Trimming cost V 4 bases and J 2 bases, with 9 bases left between them. The CDR3, as DNA: TGTGCCAGCAGTGGTCGGGATCCTGGAAACACCATATATTTT. It translates to CASSGRDPGNTIYF.

The rearrangement joins TRBV6-5 to TRBJ1-1; no firm D call. The V and J ends lost 6 bases and 5 bases respectively, with 13 bases between them. This CDR3 has 13 residues. CDR1 is MNHEY, CDR2 SVGAGI, per germline. In DNA, the CDR3 is TGTGCCAGCAGGCCCCGGGTCGGGACTGAAGCTTTCTTT. Its protein product is CASRPRVGTEAFF.

This clone is a singleton in its sample. This sequence joins TRBV19 and TRBJ1-5; TRBD1 matches at 11 bases. Germline values: CDR1 LNHDA, CDR2 SQIVND (reference sequence). V shed 3 bases, J shed 6 bases, and the junction held 1 base outside the gene matches. CDR3 size: 14 residues. CDR3 protein: CASSMDRGRQPQHF. The DNA of the CDR3 is TGTGCCAGTAGTATGGACAGGGGGCGTCAGCCCCAGCATTTT.

There are a few counts of this clone. DNA for the CDR3: TGTGCCAGCAGCTTAGACCCGACAGACTACTATGGCTACACCTTC. This translates into CASSLDPTDYYGYTF. The chain is built from TRBV11-2 and TRBJ1-2; weak D call: TRBD1 (5 bases). Germline V lookup: CDR1 SGHAT, CDR2 FQNNGV. This CDR3 has 15 residues. Trimming took off 0 bases at V and 3 bases at J, with 11 bases between the two ends. The whole variable domain, remainder taken from reference TRBV11-2 and TRBJ1-2, is EAGVAQSPRYKIIEKRQSVAFWCNPISGHATLYWYQQILGQGPKLLIQFQNNGVVDDSQLPKDRFSAERLKGVDSTLKIQPAKLEDSAVYLCASSLDPTDYYGYTFGSGTRLTVV.

This chain joins TRBV20-1 and TRBJ2-1; the match to TRBD1 covers 7 bases. The CDR3 is 11 amino acids. V shed 5 bases, J shed 6 bases, and the junction held 1 base outside the gene matches. Looked up from germline, CDR1 is DFQATT and CDR2 is SNEGSKA (reference sequence). CDR3 sequence (DNA): TGCAGTGCTTACAGGGGCAATGAGCAGTTCTTC. As protein: CSAYRGNEQFF.

V gene TRBV25-1 combines with J gene TRBJ2-5; TRBD1 matches 8 bases. Germline-derived CDR1 and CDR2 are MGHDK and SYGVNS. The CDR3 has 15 amino acids. The junction had 6 bases not matched to a gene; V was cut back by 4 bases and J by 2 bases. The CDR3 coding sequence is TGTGCCAGCAGTGGAGAACAGGGGGGTCAAGAGACCCAGTACTTC. Its protein is CASSGEQGGQETQYF.

The chain is built from TRBV5-1 and TRBJ2-2; D may be TRBD2 (6 bases). The CDR3 covers 13 residues. Germline CDR1 reads SGHRS; CDR2 reads YFSETQ. The V end lost 4 bases, the J end lost 6 bases, and 10 bases lay between the germline ends. The CDR3 DNA follows: TGCGCCAGCAGCGGTGGACTACCCGGGGAGCTGTTTTTT. Amino acids: CASSGGLPGELFF.

This chain uses TRBV25-1 with TRBJ2-7; D is possibly TRBD1 (5 bases). The CDR3 contains 14 residues. From germline, CDR1 is MGHDK and CDR2 SYGVNS. Trimming pared 1 base from V and 3 bases from J, leaving 10 bases between. The CDR3 protein is CASSESGILYEQYF. The CDR3 DNA is TGTGCCAGCAGTGAATCAGGGATTCTCTACGAGCAGTACTTC.

V and J are TRBV25-1 and TRBJ1-3; D remains unclear. Trimming removed 7 bases at V and 8 bases at J, with 15 bases between. Germline loops: CDR1 MGHDK, CDR2 SYGVNS. This CDR3 is built from 13 residues. CDR3 coding DNA: TGTGCCAGCACCAAACCCGGGATGGACACCATATATTTT. It encodes CASTKPGMDTIYF.

V is TRBV19 and J is TRBJ2-1, with TRBD2 as a possible D gene (5 bases). This CDR3 contains 15 residues. The V gene lost 6 bases and the J gene lost 5 bases, with 17 bases spanning the gap. Per the germline V gene, CDR1 is LNHDA and CDR2 is SQIVND (reference sequence). DNA of the CDR3: TGTGCCAGTAGACCCTCTCAGAGGCGGGACAATGAGCAGTTCTTC. Translated, it gives CASRPSQRRDNEQFF.

This chain joins TRBV3-1 (or the pseudogene TRBV3-2) and TRBJ1-5; D is ambiguous. The ends were cut back, 1 base at V and 4 bases at J, with 8 bases in the middle. Germline CDR1 reads LGHDT; CDR2 reads YNNKEL (reference sequence). This CDR3 is 14 amino acids long. The CDR3 spells CASSQGAMNQPQHF. The CDR3 DNA follows: TGTGCCAGCAGCCAAGGCGCGATGAATCAGCCCCAGCATTTT.

This rearrangement joins TRBV5-1 to TRBJ1-5, with TRBD1 matching 9 bases. The ends lost 0 bases at V and 1 base at J; junction bases unmatched: 2. The CDR3 runs 16 residues. Looked up from germline, CDR1 is SGHRS and CDR2 is YFSETQ. CDR3: CASSLGTGDSNQPQHF. DNA for the CDR3: TGCGCCAGCAGCTTGGGGACAGGGGACAGCAATCAGCCCCAGCATTTT.

This chain links TRBV5-1 with TRBJ1-2; no definite D call. CDR3 length equals 14 residues. V was cut by 2 bases and J by 3 bases, with 11 bases left in between. The germline V gene encodes CDR1 SGHRS and CDR2 YFSETQ. The CDR3 DNA reads TGCGCCAGCAGCTTCGCAGGTCTCGACTATGGCTACACCTTC. This codes for CASSFAGLDYGYTF.

In DNA form, the CDR3 reads TGTGCCAGCAGCCCCGGTGGAGGGACAGATACGCAGTATTTT. Its protein product is CASSPGGGTDTQYF. The J gene is TRBJ2-3, the V gene TRBV7-2; perhaps TRBD2 as D (6 bases). The CDR3 consists of 14 residues. The V gene lost 5 bases and the J gene lost 3 bases, with 12 bases spanning the gap. Germline loops: CDR1 SGHTA, CDR2 FQGNSA.

The CDR3 here is CASSLEFGQGAGEQYF. In DNA, the CDR3 is TGTGCCAGCAGCTTGGAATTCGGACAGGGGGCTGGAGAGCAGTACTTC. The rearrangement joins TRBV5-6 to TRBJ2-7, with TRBD1 matching over 11 bases. The CDR3 is made up of 16 amino acids. From germline, CDR1 is SGHDT and CDR2 YYEEEE. With V trimmed by 0 bases and J by 7 bases, 9 bases remained unmatched.

The J gene is TRBJ2-7, the V gene TRBV10-1; TRBD1 might be the D (5 bases). CDR1 and CDR2 (germline): WNHNN, SYGVQD (reference sequence). The CDR3 sequence is 14 residues long. V gave up 7 bases and J gave up 6 bases, with 19 bases separating them. The CDR3 coding sequence is TGCGCCAGCATACTCATGACGAGCGACAGCGAGCAGTACTTC. It yields the protein CASILMTSDSEQYF.

V usage is TRBV19 and J usage is TRBJ2-7; 9 positions agree with TRBD1. The CDR3 has 14 residues. V gave up 4 bases and J gave up 4 bases; unmatched junction bases: 5. Per the germline V gene, CDR1 is LNHDA and CDR2 is SQIVND (reference sequence). The CDR3 reads CASSTDRGRYEQYF. The CDR3 DNA follows: TGTGCCAGTAGTACGGACAGGGGTCGATACGAGCAGTACTTC.

The chain employs TRBV4-2 and TRBJ2-7, with D possibly TRBD1 on 6 matching bases. The germline V gene has CDR1 LGHNA and CDR2 YNFKEQ. This CDR3 comprises 12 residues. V lost 4 bases, J lost 4 bases, and 8 bases lay in between. The CDR3 sequence: CASSPTGYEQYF. For the CDR3, the DNA is TGTGCCAGCAGCCCTACAGGGTACGAGCAGTACTTC.

This clone was seen only once. The rearrangement joins TRBV6-2 or TRBV6-3 to TRBJ2-7; 9 bases fit TRBD1. The CDR3 sequence is 14 residues long. CDR1 is MNHEY and CDR2 is SVGEGT in the germline V gene. The junction had 4 bases not matched to a gene; V was cut back by 2 bases and J by 5 bases. The CDR3 coding sequence is TGTGCCAGCAGTTACGGGGACAGGGTCCACGAGCAGTACTTC. Protein sequence: CASSYGDRVHEQYF.

Worth noting for this clone: Within the sample, other DNA sequences also encode this same CDR3. V and J are TRBV6-5 and TRBJ1-6; D is uncertain. The length of the CDR3 is 14 residues. Looked up from germline, CDR1 is MNHEY and CDR2 is SVGAGI. The germline V and J ends were trimmed by 2 bases and 7 bases, with 9 bases remaining between them. CDR3 DNA: TGTGCCAGCAGTTACCGAGGAGGAAATTCACCCCTCCACTTT. Protein sequence: CASSYRGGNSPLHF.

This chain joins TRBV13 and TRBJ1-2; D may be TRBD1 (6 bases). Germline V gene lookup returns CDR1 PRHDT and CDR2 FYEKMQ (reference sequence). V was pared by 5 bases and J by 3 bases, with 10 bases between. The CDR3 covers 13 residues. The CDR3 DNA sequence: TGTGCCAGCAGCAACAGGGCGGACTATGGCTACACCTTC. Translated, it gives CASSNRADYGYTF.

The V gene is TRBV28, the J gene TRBJ2-7; 9 nucleotides match TRBD1. Germline CDR1 is MDHEN and CDR2 is SYDVKM. The CDR3 is 14 residues long. Trimming took 5 bases from V and 7 from J; bases not matched to a gene: 9. CDR3 DNA sequence: TGTGCCAGCAGTCGGGACAGGGACGCTTGGGAGCAGTACTTC. Residues: CASSRDRDAWEQYF.

The chain has TRBV4-3 and TRBJ2-7; perhaps TRBD1 as D (5 bases). With 0 bases removed from V and 2 bases from J, the gap between germline ends came to 11 bases. Germline-derived CDR1 and CDR2 are LGHNA and YSLEER. The CDR3 covers 15 residues. CDR3 protein: CASSQEIPGTYEQYF. The CDR3 region has the DNA TGCGCCAGCAGCCAAGAAATTCCAGGGACCTACGAGCAGTACTTC.

V and J are TRBV4-1 and TRBJ2-1; 12 bases match TRBD2. The CDR3 runs 17 residues. CDR1 is MGHRA, CDR2 YSYEKL, per germline. V was pared by 0 bases and J by 9 bases, with 9 bases of the junction left unmatched. CDR3 in DNA: TGCGCCAGCAGCCAAGATCCCCTAGCGGGAGGGCCTGGTGAGCAGTTCTTC. Residues: CASSQDPLAGGPGEQFF.

The rearrangement links TRBV4-3 to TRBJ2-7, with a weak D call TRBD2 (5 bases). The CDR3 length is 17 residues. V gave up 0 bases and J gave up 5 bases, with 20 bases separating them. Germline V gene data show CDR1 as LGHNA and CDR2 as YSLEER. In DNA form, the CDR3 reads TGCGCCAGCAGCCAAGATAGTGAGGGAGAGGCAGCCAACGAGCAGTACTTC. As protein: CASSQDSEGEAANEQYF.

V is TRBV9 and J is TRBJ2-1; D might be TRBD2 (6 bases). The CDR3 contains 14 residues. CDR1 SGDLS and CDR2 YYNGEE come from the germline V gene. Between the trimmed V and J ends, which lost 2 bases and 4 bases, there was a span of 10 bases. The CDR3 reads CASSVATRYNEQFF. The CDR3 nucleotides read TGTGCCAGCAGCGTGGCGACTAGATACAATGAGCAGTTCTTC.

This sequence joins TRBV6-6 and TRBJ2-7; D uncertain. Germline values: CDR1 MNHNY, CDR2 SVGAGI (reference sequence). V was cut by 5 bases and J by 3 bases, with 14 bases left in between. The CDR3 sequence is 14 residues long. The CDR3 reads CASSPISASYEQYF. The CDR3 nucleotides are TGTGCCAGCAGTCCAATTTCTGCCAGCTACGAGCAGTACTTC.

This sequence joins TRBV19 and TRBJ1-2, with 7 bases that match TRBD1. Germline CDR1 and CDR2: LNHDA and SQIVND (reference sequence). The V and J ends lost 2 bases and 4 bases, in that order; junction bases with no gene match: 13. This CDR3 comprises 17 residues. The CDR3 DNA reads as TGTGCCAGTAGTATACGGGGCAGGGGCAGGGGGACCTATGGCTACACCTTC. Translation: CASSIRGRGRGTYGYTF.

The chain has TRBV19 and TRBJ1-5, with TRBD1 matching 9 bases. Germline V gene data show CDR1 as LNHDA and CDR2 as SQIVND (reference sequence). The CDR3 totals 17 residues. J lost 4 bases, V lost 7 bases, and 14 bases had no gene match. CDR3 region: CASKPSIDRGRNQPQHF. In DNA, the CDR3 is TGTGCCAGTAAACCCTCAATCGACAGGGGGAGGAATCAGCCCCAGCATTTT. The variable domain in full, with the rest retrieved from reference TRBV19 and TRBJ1-5, is DGGITQSPKYLFRKEGQNVTLSCEQNLNHDAMYWYRQDPGQGLRLIYYSQIVNDFQKGDIAEGYSVSREKKESFPLTVTSAQKNPTAFYLCASKPSIDRGRNQPQHFGDGTRLSIL.

This rearrangement joins TRBV9 to TRBJ2-7, with a tentative D call TRBD2 (6 bases). This CDR3 comprises 16 residues. CDR1 is SGDLS, CDR2 YYNGEE, per germline. V lost 0 bases and J 3 bases, leaving 16 bases between the germline ends. In DNA form, the CDR3 reads TGTGCCAGCAGCGTAGAATGGGAGGCCCCGGGCTACGAGCAGTACTTC. Its translation is CASSVEWEAPGYEQYF.